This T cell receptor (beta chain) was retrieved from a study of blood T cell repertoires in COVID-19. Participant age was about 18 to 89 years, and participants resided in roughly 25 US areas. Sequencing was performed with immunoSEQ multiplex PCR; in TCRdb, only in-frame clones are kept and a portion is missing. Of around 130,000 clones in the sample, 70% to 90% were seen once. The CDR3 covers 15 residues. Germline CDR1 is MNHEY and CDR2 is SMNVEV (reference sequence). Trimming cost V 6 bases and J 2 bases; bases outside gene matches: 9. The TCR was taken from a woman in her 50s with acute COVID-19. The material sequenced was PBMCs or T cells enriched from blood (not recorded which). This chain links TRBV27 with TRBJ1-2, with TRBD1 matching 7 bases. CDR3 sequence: CASRPDMDRNYGYTF. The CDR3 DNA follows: TGTGCCAGCAGACCCGACATGGACAGGAACTATGGCTACACCTTC.